Described below is a single TCR beta chain sequence and its context. What it binds is not known. The sample is drawn from a study of breast tumors, draining lymph nodes, adjacent tissues. Findings and caveats of the study: Tumor TCR diversity was below lymph nodes but above nontumor tissue.

The germline V gene has CDR1 SGHTA and CDR2 FQGNSA. The V end was cut by 6 bases, the J end by 3 bases, with 13 bases between. CDR3 length equals 14 residues. Axillary draining lymph nodes of breast cancer patients supplied the node samples. TCRdb fed the multiplex PCR reads into MiXCR, producing one record per CDR3 protein. The sample records about 140,000 distinct CDR3 sequences, 30% to 35% being singletons. The chain employs TRBV7-2 and TRBJ2-3, with D tentatively TRBD2 (7 bases). The sequence was obtained from a female donor with breast cancer. Some clones in this sample may be carry-over from other donors' samples. The sequenced material came from axillary lymph node tissue. Here the CDR3 DNA reads TGTGCCAGCAGGACCGGGGGGCTGACAGATACGCAGTATTTT. Amino acids: CASRTGGLTDTQYF.